This T cell receptor (beta chain) was sequenced in a study of T cells after posttransplantation cyclophosphamide. This clone was observed many times. Its antigen is as yet unknown. Clones were read by immunoSEQ multiplex PCR, and TCRdb kept only the in-frame ones, dropping some. Altogether fewer than 11,000 clones were found in the sample, and no singletons occur. General study findings and limits: Blood and skin or GI T cell repertoires showed limited TRB overlap.

Busulfan-fludarabine conditioning, marrow transplant, and cyclophosphamide on days +3 and +4 were administered. This TCR derives from a female patient in her forties or fifties who received an allogeneic stem cell transplant from a related donor, was CMV-positive, and had no GVHD. Some T cells may arise from the graft donor. The source was PBMCs, collected after allogeneic stem cell transplant with posttransplant cyclophosphamide.

CDR3 amino acids: CASSFGQNYEQYF. The CDR3 DNA follows: TGTGCCAGCAGCTTTGGACAGAACTACGAGCAGTACTTC. J is TRBJ2-7 and V is TRBV5-4; D may be TRBD1 (6 bases). Germline assignment: CDR1 SGHNT and CDR2 YYREEE (reference sequence). The V end was cut by 2 bases, the J end by 3 bases, with 9 bases between. The CDR3 extends over 13 amino acids.